This TCR beta chain is from a study of cytomegalovirus exposure and HLA in healthy donors. A word on this clone: The antigen is unknown.

The study's findings and limits: TRBV6-2, TRBV6-3 and some other V segments were unresolvable in 87-base-pair reads. Presence/absence analyses rested on an assumption that sequencing depth was roughly uniform across donors.

V gave up 3 bases and J gave up 2 bases, with 19 bases separating them. Germline V gene data show CDR1 as GTSNPN and CDR2 as SVGIG (reference sequence). The CDR3 sequence is 16 residues long. PCR amplification relied on 60 Vbeta primers (plus 13 Jbeta primers). Sequenced by immunoSEQ multiplex PCR; TCRdb stores in-frame clones only, minus some. The sample table includes under 200,000 clones. At the time of sampling, donors were nominally healthy, though unrecorded immune exposures were likely. The receptor was isolated from a young man in good health and CMV-seronegative. The chain couples TRBV30 to TRBJ2-5, with D possibly being TRBD2 (6 bases). The sequenced material came from PBMCs. The CDR3 spells CAWRPLAGPGQETQYF. The CDR3 bases are TGTGCCTGGAGACCCTTGGCGGGGCCGGGACAAGAGACCCAGTACTTC. Looking up the rest from reference TRBV30 and TRBJ2-5 gives the full variable domain: SQTIHQWPATLVQPVGSPLSLECTVEGTSNPNLYWYRQAAGRGLQLLFYSVGIGQISSEVPQNLSASRPQDRQFILSSKKLLLSDSGFYLCAWRPLAGPGQETQYFGPGTRLLVL.